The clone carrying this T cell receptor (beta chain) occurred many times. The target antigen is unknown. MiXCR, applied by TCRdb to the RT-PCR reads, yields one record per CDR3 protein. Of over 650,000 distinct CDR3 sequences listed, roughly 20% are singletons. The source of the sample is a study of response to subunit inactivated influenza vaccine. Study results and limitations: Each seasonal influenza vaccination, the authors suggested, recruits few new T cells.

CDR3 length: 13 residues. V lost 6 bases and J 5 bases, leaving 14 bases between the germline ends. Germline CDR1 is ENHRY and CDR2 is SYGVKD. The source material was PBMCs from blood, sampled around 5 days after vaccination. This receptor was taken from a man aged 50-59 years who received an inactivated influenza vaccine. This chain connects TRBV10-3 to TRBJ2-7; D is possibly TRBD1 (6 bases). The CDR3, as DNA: TGTGCCATCAGGGCAGGGGAAAAGAACGAGCAGTACTTC. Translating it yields CAIRAGEKNEQYF.